The clone carrying this T cell receptor beta chain has just a few counts. Original processing methods: Estimated nucleated cell counts came from reference gene primer amplification. Sequencing used immunoSEQ multiplex PCR; TCRdb keeps in-frame clones, though not all of them. The V and J calls and clone size come from that table; D and trimming were worked out from the DNA. Among about 470,000 clones listed, 87% were seen once. This specimen belongs to a study of blood T cell repertoires in COVID-19. Study-wide background: Italy, Spain and the United States were the sources of the convalescent and acute COVID-19 samples. PBMCs, B-cell-depleted T cells, or T cells were the source of the cDNA or gDNA that made up the material.

Everyone who took part was about 18 to 90 years old, and they came from roughly 25 US areas. V dropped 2 bases and J dropped 0 bases, with 14 bases sitting between them. The CDR3 length is 17 residues. Germline assignment: CDR1 SGHVS and CDR2 FNYEAQ. The clonotype was recovered from a woman between 18 and 29 years old who had recovered from COVID-19. The specimen was PBMCs or T cells enriched from blood (not recorded which). The V and J genes are TRBV7-6 and TRBJ1-3; D is unresolved. CDR3 nucleotides: TGTGCCAGCAGCTTAATCCCGGCGGGCTTCTCTGGAAACACCATATATTTT. Its protein product is CASSLIPAGFSGNTIYF.